This is a list of T cell receptor beta chains from one sample in a study of T-cell memory formation after mild COVID-19. TCRdb called the 5' RACE reads again in MiXCR, with one record for every CDR3 protein. The top ten clones hold about an eighth of a sample with approximately 410,000 distinct CDR3 sequences, about 22% of them seen once. Sequencing was carried out using PBMCs or a T cell subset sorted from them (not recorded which). Receptors originate from an adult woman who had mild COVID-19 (a few samples of this study predate the infection). Cell type and time point are not known. CDR3s include the opening cysteine and the closing phenylalanine or tryptophan. Fields, in order: V gene, CDR3 protein.

TRBV18 | CASSTSSEAFF
TRBV29-1 | CSVPGLAGELFF
TRBV5-4 | CASSVEWTSLPDTQYF
TRBV20-1 | CSARVSQNTGELFF
TRBV9 | CASSATVGGHNEQFF
TRBV5-6 | CASSLRTVRSIAKNIQYF
TRBV5-1 | CASSEFPGDNEKLFF
TRBV7-3 | CASSLHGTSGRATQGLNEQFF
TRBV30 | CAWHTSGGEQFF
TRBV24-1 | CATSQGVQPQHF
TRBV7-3 | CASSLTGIGNEKLFF
TRBV6-1 | CASIERGWLGDSPLHF
TRBV12-3/TRBV12-4 | CASSIVAIGSYNEQFF
TRBV24-1 | CATSDPSWTGGETQYF
TRBV27 | CASSWVAGGPPDTQYF
TRBV2 | CASSGQGAIETQYF
TRBV7-6 | CASSPRTSGYNEQFF
TRBV5-1 | CASSQPGDRILYGYTF
TRBV7-9 | CASSLGGSGIQYF
TRBV2 | CASNPHRAASYEQYF
TRBV5-1 | CASSDTGDAETQYF
TRBV6-2/TRBV6-3 | CASSPDSPWDTQYF
TRBV2 | CATVLDTEAFF
TRBV3-1 | CASSQSGGTDTQYF
TRBV18 | CASSAGATDTQYF
TRBV6-1 | CASTKSTGGPGELFF
TRBV7-2 | CASRGTGGTGELFF
TRBV6-2/TRBV6-3 | CASGGRNSPLHF
TRBV4-1 | CASSQYPAVNEQFF
TRBV4-3 | CASSQEKGTAAVNEQFF
TRBV2 | CASRPSRDFEQFF
TRBV7-6 | CASSRTGGTRRVNTEAFF
TRBV4-3 | CASSQDRGVQYF
TRBV27 | CASSFTSTTGIQYF
TRBV7-2 | CASSFGGLGRLSYGYTF
TRBV7-9 | CASSLQGTGNTIYF
TRBV6-6 | CASIRTGTYEQYF
TRBV7-9 | CASSLGVRVQETQYF
TRBV7-6 | CASSLRGSPQETQYF
TRBV6-5 | CASSDSGSKISGEQYF
TRBV6-1 | CASSEVAWGGTARNEQFF
TRBV7-9 | CASSLDMSSYEQYF
TRBV3-1 | CASSSGLATTDTQYF
TRBV7-8 | CASSFRAGGYNEQFF
TRBV6-5 | CASSYEQGWYEQYF
TRBV20-1 | CSGRSGGSYNEQFF